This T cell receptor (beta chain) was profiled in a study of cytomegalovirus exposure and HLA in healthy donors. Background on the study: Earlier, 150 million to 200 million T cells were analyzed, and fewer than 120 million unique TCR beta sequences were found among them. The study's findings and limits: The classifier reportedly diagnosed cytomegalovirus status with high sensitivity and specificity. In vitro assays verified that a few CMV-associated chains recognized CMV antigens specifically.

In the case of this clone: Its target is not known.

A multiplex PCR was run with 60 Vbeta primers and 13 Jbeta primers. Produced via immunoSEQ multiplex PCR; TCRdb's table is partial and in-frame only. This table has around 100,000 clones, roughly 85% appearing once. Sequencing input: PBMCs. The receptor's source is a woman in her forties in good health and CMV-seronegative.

The CDR3 here is CASSLKQFSNTEAFF. Written as DNA, the CDR3 is TGTGCCAGCAGCCTTAAACAGTTTTCGAACACTGAAGCTTTCTTT. J is TRBJ1-1 and V is TRBV28; D is uncertain. Trimming stripped 6 bases from V and 1 base from J, with 15 bases between. The CDR3 is 15 residues long. Germline V gene data show CDR1 as MDHEN and CDR2 as SYDVKM.